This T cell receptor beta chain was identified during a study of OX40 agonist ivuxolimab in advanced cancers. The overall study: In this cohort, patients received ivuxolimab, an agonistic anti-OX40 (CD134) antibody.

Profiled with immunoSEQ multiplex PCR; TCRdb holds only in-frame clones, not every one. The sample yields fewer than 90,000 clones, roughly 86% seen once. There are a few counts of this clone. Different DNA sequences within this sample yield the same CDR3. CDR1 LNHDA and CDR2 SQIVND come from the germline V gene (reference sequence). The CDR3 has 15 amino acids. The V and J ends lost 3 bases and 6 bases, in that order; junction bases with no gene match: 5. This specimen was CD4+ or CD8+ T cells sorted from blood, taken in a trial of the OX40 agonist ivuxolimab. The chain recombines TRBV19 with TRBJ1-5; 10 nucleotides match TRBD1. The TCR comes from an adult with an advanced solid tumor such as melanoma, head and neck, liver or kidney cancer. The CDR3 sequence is CASSMTGGGGQPQHF. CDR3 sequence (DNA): TGTGCCAGTAGTATGACAGGGGGCGGGGGTCAGCCCCAGCATTTT.